Described below is a single TCR beta chain sequence and its context. Trimming took off 5 bases at V and 6 bases at J, with 22 bases between the two ends. The CDR3 has 15 residues. Per the germline V gene, CDR1 is DFQATT and CDR2 is SNEGSKA (reference sequence). These data are taken from a study of blood T cells in healthy people across ages. Sample-barcoded 5' priming and a J-beta primer mix drove a second PCR of roughly 7 to 11 cycles. From the 5' RACE reads, TCRdb called clonotypes with MiXCR, one entry per CDR3 protein. Among fewer than 800,000 distinct CDR3 sequences listed, roughly 20% were seen once.

V is TRBV20-1 and J is TRBJ1-1; the D gene is possibly TRBD1 (5 bases). Input material: blood. The receptor was derived from a man in his 70s in good health. The CDR3 DNA follows: TGCAGTGCTGAGGGGTATACGAACCGGAGTCCTGAAGCTTTCTTT. Translating gives CSAEGYTNRSPEAFF.